This TCR beta chain comes out of a study of cytomegalovirus exposure and HLA in healthy donors. The PCR contained 60 Vbeta and 13 Jbeta primers. The assay was immunoSEQ multiplex PCR, and TCRdb's table has in-frame clones only and misses some. The sample includes some 100,000 clones, about three quarters of them seen just once. The germline CDR1 and CDR2 sequences are KGHSH and LQKENI. The CDR3 covers 14 residues. Trimming pared 6 bases from V and 8 bases from J, leaving 17 bases between. The count of this clone is one. This TCR was recovered from a male donor in good health and CMV-seropositive. The chain couples TRBV18 to TRBJ2-1, with D perhaps TRBD2 (7 bases). Sequencing was performed on PBMCs. The CDR3 protein is CASSRGASIDEQFF. In nucleotides, the CDR3 is TGTGCCAGCTCCCGGGGGGCTAGTATCGATGAGCAGTTCTTC.